This TCR beta chain was documented in a study of cytomegalovirus exposure and HLA in healthy donors. Looking at the study overall: Some 180 million T cells yielded approximately 110 million unique TCR beta sequences in earlier analysis.

Study findings and constraints: Several of the most significant clusters were apparently associated with common viral pathogens in a later analysis.

PCR was performed using 60 Vbeta and 13 Jbeta primers. TCRdb's copy holds only in-frame clones and misses some; the assay was immunoSEQ multiplex PCR. This sample has about 82,000 clones; over 60% occur once, and the top ten carry approximately 21%. Worth noting for this clone: Its antigen is not identified.

The sequence derives from a woman aged 45-65 years in good health and CMV-seropositive. Sequenced: PBMCs.

CDR3 sequence (DNA): TGCGCCAGCAGCTTATACGGGACAGGGGTAATAGGATCCTACAATGAGCAGTTCTTC. Protein sequence: CASSLYGTGVIGSYNEQFF. The V gene is TRBV5-1, the J gene TRBJ2-1; the match to TRBD1 covers 10 bases. The J segment lost 1 base and the V segment lost 2 bases, leaving 12 bases of the junction unmatched. Germline CDR1 is SGHRS and CDR2 is YFSETQ. CDR3 size: 19 residues. The full variable domain, its missing parts supplied by reference TRBV5-1 and TRBJ2-1, is KAGVTQTPRYLIKTRGQQVTLSCSPISGHRSVSWYQQTPGQGLQFLFEYFSETQRNKGNFPGRFSGRQFSNSRSEMNVSTLELGDSALYLCASSLYGTGVIGSYNEQFFGPGTRLTVL.